This T cell receptor beta chain was found in a study of T-cell memory formation after mild COVID-19. Whole-study context: The TCR clusters were mostly specific to one donor.

Worth noting for this clonotype: Antigen unknown.

The CDR3 has 15 residues. V lost 8 bases, J lost 5 bases, and 18 bases lay in between. The V gene's germline CDR1 is LGHDT and CDR2 YNNKEL (reference sequence). Findings and limits, study-wide: Prior to infection, memory already included some responding clones, suggesting cross-reactive memory joined. A second wave expanding day 15 to 37 was CD4+-biased; contracting clones were balanced.

A 5'RACE reaction primed in the constant segment made cDNA libraries of TCR alpha and TCR beta, and these carried sample barcodes and UMIs. TCRdb re-derived calls from the 5' RACE reads in MiXCR, one entry per CDR3 protein. The sample has about 500,000 distinct CDR3 sequences; about 20% are singletons. Specimen: PBMCs or a T cell subset sorted from them (not recorded which). This clonotype was obtained from an adult woman who had mild COVID-19 (a few samples of this study predate the infection). Cell type and time point are not known. J is TRBJ2-2 and V is TRBV3-1; maybe TRBD2 (7 bases). CDR3 nucleotide sequence: TGTGCCAGCTACCCGGGGGGCCTACAGACCGGGGAGCTGTTTTTT. Translating gives CASYPGGLQTGELFF.